These 30 T cell receptor beta chains originate from one sample sequenced in a study of T cell repertoires in cytomegalovirus infection. Via MiXCR, TCRdb re-called the reads, giving one row per CDR3 protein. The sample carries 200,000 to 300,000 distinct CDR3 sequences, roughly 10% recorded once. Sequences were obtained from PBMCs. These receptors were collected from a human donor in good health (CMV status not recorded). Some clones in this sample may be carry-over from other donors' samples.

This clonotype was counted at least ten times. The J gene is TRBJ1-2, the V gene TRBV5-5, with 11 bases matching TRBD1. The CDR3 consists of 15 residues. With V trimmed by 4 bases and J by 4 bases, 6 bases remained unmatched. Germline V lookup: CDR1 SGHKS, CDR2 YYEKEE (reference sequence). CDR3: CASSPDRGRLYGYTF. The CDR3 coding sequence is TGTGCCAGCAGCCCGGACAGGGGGCGCCTCTATGGCTACACCTTC.

This clonotype has a handful of counts. The J gene is TRBJ2-7, the V gene TRBV18, with no clear D. This CDR3 spans 11 amino acids. The germline V gene has CDR1 KGHSH and CDR2 LQKENI. Trimming stripped 5 bases from V and 4 bases from J, with 6 bases between. CDR3 coding DNA: TGTGCCAGCTCAGTAGAATACGAGCAGTACTTC. Protein: CASSVEYEQYF.

This clonotype was recorded many times. V usage is TRBV7-2 and J usage is TRBJ1-1, with 8 bases identical to TRBD1. The germline V gene encodes CDR1 SGHTA and CDR2 FQGNSA. The ends lost 6 bases at V and 4 bases at J; junction bases unmatched: 7. The CDR3 loop spans 14 amino acids. CDR3 loop: CASRIGRGRTEAFF. CDR3 coding DNA: TGTGCCAGCAGGATTGGCAGGGGGCGCACTGAAGCTTTCTTT.

This clonotype was counted at least ten times. The chain employs TRBV6-2 or TRBV6-3 and TRBJ2-2; 7 nucleotides match TRBD2. Germline V gene sequence: CDR1 MNHEY, CDR2 SVGEGT. V lost 6 bases to trimming and J lost 1 base; unmatched junction nucleotides: 14. The CDR3 is 18 amino acids. In DNA, the CDR3 is TGTGCCAGCAGGAAAAACGGCGGGAGATTGGAGAACACCGGGGAGCTGTTTTTT. It yields the protein CASRKNGGRLENTGELFF.

This clonotype was picked up many times. J is TRBJ2-2 and V is TRBV7-2; no clear D. The V end lost 2 bases, the J end lost 6 bases, and 7 bases lay between the germline ends. Germline V gene lookup returns CDR1 SGHTA and CDR2 FQGNSA. The CDR3 is made up of 13 amino acids. The CDR3 loop reads CASSLYLSGELFF. In nucleotides, the CDR3 is TGTGCCAGCAGCTTATATTTGTCCGGGGAGCTGTTTTTT.

This clonotype was seen repeatedly, ten times or more. The V call is TRBV7-2, the J call TRBJ2-5, with 9 bases matching TRBD2. The CDR3 runs 18 residues. J was trimmed by 2 bases and V by 4 bases; bases with no gene match: 14. In germline, CDR1 is SGHTA, CDR2 FQGNSA. CDR3 bases: TGTGCCAGCAGCTCTCCCTGGGGTAGCGGGGGCCGACAAGAGACCCAGTACTTC. As protein: CASSSPWGSGGRQETQYF.

The table lists this clonotype with many counts. CDR3 nucleotide sequence: TGCAGTGCTAGTATTATTGGACAGCCCAGGACTAGCGGTTCCTACGAGCAGTACTTC. Protein product: CSASIIGQPRTSGSYEQYF. The chain links TRBV20-1 to TRBJ2-7; 10 bases map to TRBD2. The J segment lost 1 base and the V segment lost 3 bases, leaving 18 bases of the junction unmatched. Looked up from germline, CDR1 is DFQATT and CDR2 is SNEGSKA (reference sequence). This CDR3 comprises 19 residues.

The chain carries TRBV7-2 and TRBJ2-5; D is unclear. There are 14 residues in the CDR3. Trimming cost V 4 bases and J 4 bases, with 13 bases left between them. Germline CDR1 and CDR2: SGHTA and FQGNSA. CDR3 residues: CASSSPSSGETQYF. The CDR3 coding sequence is TGTGCCAGCAGCTCACCCAGCTCGGGAGAGACCCAGTACTTC.

The table lists this clonotype with many counts. V gene TRBV4-3 combines with J gene TRBJ1-5; 9 nucleotides match TRBD1. CDR3 length equals 17 residues. V gave up 0 bases and J gave up 5 bases; unmatched junction bases: 8. In germline, CDR1 is LGHNA, CDR2 YSLEER. CDR3 DNA: TGCGCCAGCAGCCAAGACGGGACAGGGAGGTTGGATCAGCCCCAGCATTTT. It specifies CASSQDGTGRLDQPQHF.

This clonotype was detected ten times or more. The V call is TRBV7-2, the J call TRBJ2-4; D is unresolved. The CDR3 has 14 residues. Germline lookup yields CDR1 SGHTA and CDR2 FQGNSA. V dropped 2 bases and J dropped 6 bases, with 11 bases sitting between them. CDR3 in DNA: TGTGCCAGCAGCTTATCCGCCACCCTAAACATTCAGTACTTC. Its translation is CASSLSATLNIQYF.

This clonotype was detected many times. In DNA form, the CDR3 reads TGTGCCAGCAGCTTTCTCACAGGGGCTGTATCAGATACGCAGTATTTT. Translating gives CASSFLTGAVSDTQYF. This chain joins TRBV5-6 and TRBJ2-3, with TRBD1 identical over 7 bases. The CDR3 has 16 amino acids. Losses at the gene ends were 2 bases for V and 4 bases for J; bases not matched to a gene: 10. Germline V gives CDR1 SGHDT, CDR2 YYEEEE.

This clonotype showed up just a few times. The genes are TRBV19 and TRBJ1-1; 8 nucleotides match TRBD1. Looked up from germline, CDR1 is LNHDA and CDR2 is SQIVND (reference sequence). The CDR3 totals 14 residues. The J segment lost 6 bases and the V segment lost 6 bases, leaving 9 bases of the junction unmatched. CDR3 residues: CASSPAGGLSEAFF. For the CDR3, the DNA is TGTGCCAGTAGCCCCGCAGGGGGCTTATCTGAAGCTTTCTTT.

This clonotype came up many times. The rearrangement joins TRBV4-1 to TRBJ1-5, with D possibly matching TRBD1 (6 bases). V was pared by 0 bases and J by 0 bases, with 12 bases between. The CDR3 covers 17 residues. Germline assignment: CDR1 MGHRA and CDR2 YSYEKL. CDR3 bases: TGCGCCAGCAGCCAAGAAGGCGGGACACTTAGCAATCAGCCCCAGCATTTT. It encodes CASSQEGGTLSNQPQHF.

This clonotype was detected a few times. The chain combines TRBV12-3 or TRBV12-4 with TRBJ2-6; TRBD1 agrees at 7 bases. Trimming cost V 6 bases and J 1 base; bases outside gene matches: 3. This CDR3 comprises 15 residues. In DNA, the CDR3 is TGTGCCAGCAGGTTACAGGGGTCTGGGGCCAACGTCCTGACTTTC. Translating gives CASRLQGSGANVLTF.

The sample holds many counts of this clonotype. The chain joins TRBV7-2 to TRBJ2-1; a weak D match, TRBD1 (5 bases). Germline CDR1 reads SGHTA; CDR2 reads FQGNSA. Deletions cut 2 bases from V and 4 bases from J, with 12 bases between. CDR3 length: 15 amino acids. The CDR3 loop is CASSLWGSGYNEQFF. The CDR3 coding sequence is TGTGCCAGCAGCTTATGGGGCAGTGGATACAATGAGCAGTTCTTC.

This clonotype has only a few counts. The CDR3 loop is CSAKGHSYEQYF. The CDR3 nucleotides read TGCAGTGCCAAAGGACATTCCTACGAGCAGTACTTC. The chain is built from TRBV20-1 and TRBJ2-7, with a weak D call TRBD1 (5 bases). With 6 bases removed from V and 1 base from J, the gap between germline ends came to 10 bases. This CDR3 contains 12 residues. Germline V CDR1 and CDR2: DFQATT, SNEGSKA (reference sequence).

The genes are TRBV12-3 or TRBV12-4 and TRBJ2-3; no definite D call. This CDR3 has 14 residues. Trimming stripped 6 bases from V and 2 bases from J, with 12 bases between. In DNA form, the CDR3 reads TGTGCCAGCAGCTCAGATACCATCACAGATACGCAGTATTTT. Residues: CASSSDTITDTQYF.

This clonotype was detected ten times or more. The chain carries TRBV7-6 and TRBJ1-3, with no clear D. The CDR3 has 15 residues. The V gene lost 3 bases and the J gene lost 0 bases, with 9 bases spanning the gap. Germline loops: CDR1 SGHVS, CDR2 FNYEAQ. The CDR3 bases are TGTGCCAGCAGCTTTATTCCGGGCTCTGGAAACACCATATATTTT. Its protein is CASSFIPGSGNTIYF.

The chain employs TRBV12-3 or TRBV12-4 and TRBJ1-5, with D possibly being TRBD1 (5 bases). V lost 7 bases to trimming and J lost 6 bases, with 13 bases between them. The CDR3 covers 13 residues. Here the CDR3 reads CASNQGGGQPQHF. CDR3 in DNA: TGTGCCAGCAATCAGGGAGGAGGTCAGCCCCAGCATTTT.

This clonotype was seen only a few times. V gene TRBV6-6 combines with J gene TRBJ1-1; the D gene is possibly TRBD1 (5 bases). Trimming took off 8 bases at V and 1 base at J, with 11 bases between the two ends. Germline lookup yields CDR1 MNHNY and CDR2 SVGAGI (reference sequence). The CDR3 totals 13 residues. The CDR3 loop is CASQGSQNTEAFF. The CDR3 DNA reads TGTGCCAGCCAGGGATCTCAGAACACTGAAGCTTTCTTT.

This clonotype turned up a few times. V is TRBV10-3 and J is TRBJ2-7, with TRBD1 as a possible D gene (6 bases). Germline CDR1 is ENHRY and CDR2 is SYGVKD. The CDR3 is 15 amino acids. Trimming cost V 4 bases and J 4 bases, with 17 bases left between them. In DNA form, the CDR3 reads TGTGCCATCAGTGGGCCAAACAGGGATACATACGAGCAGTACTTC. As protein: CAISGPNRDTYEQYF.

This clonotype was counted a few times. This sequence joins TRBV7-2 and TRBJ2-3; D may be TRBD2 (5 bases). V lost 0 bases and J 2 bases, leaving 9 bases between the germline ends. Germline CDR1 reads SGHTA; CDR2 reads FQGNSA. This CDR3 is 15 amino acids long. CDR3 region: CASSLAGLHTDTQYF. In DNA form, the CDR3 reads TGTGCCAGCAGCTTAGCAGGACTTCACACAGATACGCAGTATTTT.

The J gene is TRBJ2-7, the V gene TRBV20-1, with 8 nucleotides matching TRBD1. Germline V gene data show CDR1 as DFQATT and CDR2 as SNEGSKA (reference sequence). V lost 5 bases and J lost 3; bases outside the gene matches: 9. The CDR3 spans 14 residues. The CDR3 region has the DNA TGCAGTGCTGGATCTGACAGGGGCCTCTACGAGCAGTACTTC. It codes for CSAGSDRGLYEQYF.

The chain employs TRBV12-3 or TRBV12-4 and TRBJ1-3; D not certain. V lost 5 bases, J lost 0 bases, and 8 bases lay in between. The CDR3 is 14 amino acids. Here the CDR3 reads CASSTDNSGNTIYF. The CDR3, as DNA: TGTGCCAGCAGTACAGATAACTCTGGAAACACCATATATTTT.

V usage is TRBV7-9 and J usage is TRBJ2-7, with unresolved D. Trimming pared 4 bases from V and 3 bases from J, leaving 10 bases between. The CDR3 has 13 amino acids. From germline, CDR1 is SEHNR and CDR2 FQNEAQ (reference sequence). The DNA of the CDR3 is TGTGCCAGCAGCTCTTGGGCTGGCTACGAGCAGTACTTC. Encoded protein: CASSSWAGYEQYF.

The chain uses TRBV12-3 or TRBV12-4 and TRBJ2-3; D may be TRBD1 (6 bases). Trimming pared 10 bases from V and 3 bases from J, leaving 17 bases between. The CDR3 consists of 14 residues. DNA of the CDR3: TGTGCCACCAGCGGACAGTCGGGGACAGATACGCAGTATTTT. Protein product: CATSGQSGTDTQYF.

The V gene is TRBV28, the J gene TRBJ2-4; 7 bases agree with TRBD1. The CDR3 length is 14 residues. The V and J ends lost 6 bases and 5 bases, in that order; junction bases with no gene match: 7. The germline gives CDR1 MDHEN, CDR2 SYDVKM. CDR3 nucleotide sequence: TGTGCCAGCAGCCGCCCGGGACAGCAAAACATTCAGTACTTC. It translates to CASSRPGQQNIQYF.

The table lists this clonotype with a few counts. The chain joins TRBV4-2 to TRBJ2-1; possible D gene TRBD2, 7 bases. CDR1 is LGHNA, CDR2 YNFKEQ, per germline. Between the trimmed V and J ends, which lost 0 bases and 6 bases, there was a span of 9 bases. This CDR3 is built from 14 residues. CDR3 region: CASSQDGGLNEQFF. The CDR3 bases are TGTGCCAGCAGCCAAGACGGGGGGCTCAATGAGCAGTTCTTC.

The V and J genes are TRBV28 and TRBJ1-4, with TRBD1 identical over 9 bases. Germline V gene lookup returns CDR1 MDHEN and CDR2 SYDVKM. This CDR3 is built from 16 residues. Germline trimming cut 5 bases from V and 8 bases from J; bases unmatched to any gene: 12. The CDR3 bases are TGTGCCAGCAGTCCAATAGGGGGGACAGGGAACGAAAAACTGTTTTTT. Protein: CASSPIGGTGNEKLFF.

This clonotype was observed at least ten times. The chain employs TRBV19 and TRBJ2-5; no firm D call. CDR1 and CDR2 from the germline V gene are LNHDA and SQIVND (reference sequence). V lost 2 bases, J lost 5 bases, and 12 bases lay in between. The CDR3 is made up of 14 amino acids. The CDR3 reads CASSIWPAQETQYF. DNA for the CDR3: TGTGCCAGTAGTATATGGCCCGCGCAGGAGACCCAGTACTTC.